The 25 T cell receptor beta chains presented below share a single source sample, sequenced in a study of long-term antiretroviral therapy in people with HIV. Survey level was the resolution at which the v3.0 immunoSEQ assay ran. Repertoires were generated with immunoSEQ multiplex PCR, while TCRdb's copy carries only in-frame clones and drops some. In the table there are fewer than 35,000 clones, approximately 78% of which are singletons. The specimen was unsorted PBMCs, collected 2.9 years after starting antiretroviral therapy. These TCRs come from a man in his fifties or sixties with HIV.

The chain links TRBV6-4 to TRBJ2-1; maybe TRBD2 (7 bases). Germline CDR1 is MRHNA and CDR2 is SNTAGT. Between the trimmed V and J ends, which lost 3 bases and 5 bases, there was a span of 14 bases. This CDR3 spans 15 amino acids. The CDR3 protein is CASSEEAGANNEQFF. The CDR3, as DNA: TGTGCCAGCAGTGAGGAGGCGGGGGCTAACAATGAGCAGTTCTTC.

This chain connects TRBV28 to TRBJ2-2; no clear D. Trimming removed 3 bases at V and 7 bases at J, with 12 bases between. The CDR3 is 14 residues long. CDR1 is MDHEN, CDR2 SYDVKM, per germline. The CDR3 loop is CASSLTVGFGELFF. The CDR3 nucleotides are TGTGCCAGCAGTTTGACTGTAGGATTCGGGGAGCTGTTTTTT.

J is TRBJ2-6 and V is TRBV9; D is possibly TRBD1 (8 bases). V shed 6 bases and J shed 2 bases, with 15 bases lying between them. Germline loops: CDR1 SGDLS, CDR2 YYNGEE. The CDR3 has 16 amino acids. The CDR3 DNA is TGTGCCAGCAACGGACAGGGAGGGGCTGGGGCCAACGTCCTGACTTTC. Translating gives CASNGQGGAGANVLTF. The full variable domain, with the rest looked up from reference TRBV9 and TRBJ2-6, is DSGVTQTPKHLITATGQRVTLRCSPRSGDLSVYWYQQSLDQGLQFLIQYYNGEERAKGNILERFSAQQFPDLHSELNLSSLELGDSALYFCASNGQGGAGANVLTFGAGSRLTVL.

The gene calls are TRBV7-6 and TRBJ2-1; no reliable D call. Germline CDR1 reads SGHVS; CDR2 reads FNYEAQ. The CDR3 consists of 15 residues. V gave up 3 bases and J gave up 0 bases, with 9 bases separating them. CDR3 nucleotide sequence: TGTGCCAGCAGCTTGACTCCATTCTCCTACAATGAGCAGTTCTTC. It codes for CASSLTPFSYNEQFF.

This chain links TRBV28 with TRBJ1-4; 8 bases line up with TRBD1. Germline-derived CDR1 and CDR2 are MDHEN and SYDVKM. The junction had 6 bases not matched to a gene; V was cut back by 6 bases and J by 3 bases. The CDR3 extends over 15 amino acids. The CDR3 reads CASRPGGAANEKLFF. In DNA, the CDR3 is TGTGCCAGCAGACCAGGGGGCGCGGCTAATGAAAAACTGTTTTTT.

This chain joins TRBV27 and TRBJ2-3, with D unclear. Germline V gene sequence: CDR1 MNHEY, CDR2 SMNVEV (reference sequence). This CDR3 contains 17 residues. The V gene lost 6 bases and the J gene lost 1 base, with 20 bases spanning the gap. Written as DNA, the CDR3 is TGTGCCAGCAGCCCCTTAGAGTTGGAAGAGGGCACAGATACGCAGTATTTT. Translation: CASSPLELEEGTDTQYF.

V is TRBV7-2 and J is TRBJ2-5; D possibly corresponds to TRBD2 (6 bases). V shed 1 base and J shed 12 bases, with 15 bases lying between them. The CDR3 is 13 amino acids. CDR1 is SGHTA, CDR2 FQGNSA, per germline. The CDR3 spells CASSLESGRGEYF. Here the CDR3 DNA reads TGTGCCAGCAGCTTAGAGTCTGGACGCGGGGAGTACTTC.

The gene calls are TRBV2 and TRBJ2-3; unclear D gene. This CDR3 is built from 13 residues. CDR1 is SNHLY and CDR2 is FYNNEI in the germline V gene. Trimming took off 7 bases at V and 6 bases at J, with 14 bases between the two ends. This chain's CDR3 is CASMARSVDTQYF. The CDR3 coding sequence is TGTGCCAGCATGGCCCGATCCGTGGATACGCAGTATTTT.

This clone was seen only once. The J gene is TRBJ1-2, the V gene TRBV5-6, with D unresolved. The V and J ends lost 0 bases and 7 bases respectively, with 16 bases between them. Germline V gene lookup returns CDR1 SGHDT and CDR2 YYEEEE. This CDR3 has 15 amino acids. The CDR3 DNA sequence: TGTGCCAGCAGCTTGGGGCCGGCGGGGAGAGGTGGCTACACCTTC. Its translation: CASSLGPAGRGGYTF.

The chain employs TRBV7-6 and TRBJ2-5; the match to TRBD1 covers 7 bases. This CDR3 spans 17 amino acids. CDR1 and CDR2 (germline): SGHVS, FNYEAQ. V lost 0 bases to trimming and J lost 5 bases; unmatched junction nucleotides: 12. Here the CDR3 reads CASSLASAGGGLETQYF. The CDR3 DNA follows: TGTGCCAGCAGCTTAGCGTCGGCAGGGGGTGGCCTGGAGACCCAGTACTTC.

Written as DNA, the CDR3 is TGTGCCAGCAGCTTGATCGGGGGGGCCCACGGGGAGCTGTTTTTT. Translation gives CASSLIGGAHGELFF. V is TRBV7-2 and J is TRBJ2-2; 8 bases align to TRBD2. The CDR3 is made up of 15 amino acids. Germline trimming cut 3 bases from V and 7 bases from J; bases unmatched to any gene: 7. The germline gives CDR1 SGHTA, CDR2 FQGNSA.

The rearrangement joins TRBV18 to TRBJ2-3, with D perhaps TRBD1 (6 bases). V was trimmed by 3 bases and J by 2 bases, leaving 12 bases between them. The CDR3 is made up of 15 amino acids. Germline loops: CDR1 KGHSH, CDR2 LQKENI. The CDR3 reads CASSPTWGPTDTQYF. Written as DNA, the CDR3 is TGTGCCAGCTCACCCACGTGGGGGCCCACAGATACGCAGTATTTT.

The chain's CDR3 is CATSREGTATNEKLFF. In DNA form, the CDR3 reads TGTGCCACCAGCAGAGAAGGGACAGCAACTAATGAAAAACTGTTTTTT. The chain combines TRBV15 with TRBJ1-4; 7 bases map to TRBD1. The germline CDR1 and CDR2 sequences are LNHNV and YYDKDF (reference sequence). V lost 0 bases to trimming and J lost 0 bases; unmatched junction nucleotides: 1. The CDR3 has 16 amino acids.

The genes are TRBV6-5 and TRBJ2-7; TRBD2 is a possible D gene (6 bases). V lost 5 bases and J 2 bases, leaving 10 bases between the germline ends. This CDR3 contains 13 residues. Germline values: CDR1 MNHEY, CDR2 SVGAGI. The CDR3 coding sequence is TGTGCCAGCAGTCAGGGACTCACCTACGAGCAGTACTTC. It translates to CASSQGLTYEQYF.

The CDR3 protein is CAWTTPGGLVGYTF. CDR3 coding DNA: TGTGCCTGGACTACCCCCGGGGGTCTAGTTGGCTACACCTTC. V is TRBV30 and J is TRBJ1-2, with D tentatively TRBD1 (5 bases). V was trimmed by 4 bases and J by 7 bases, leaving 19 bases between them. Germline V gene lookup returns CDR1 GTSNPN and CDR2 SVGIG (reference sequence). This CDR3 spans 14 amino acids.

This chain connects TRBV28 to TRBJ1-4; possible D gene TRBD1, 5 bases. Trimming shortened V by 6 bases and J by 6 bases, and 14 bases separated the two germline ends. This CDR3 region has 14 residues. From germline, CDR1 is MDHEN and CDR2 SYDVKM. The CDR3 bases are TGTGCCAGCAGATCCCAGGGAGTACATGAAAAACTGTTTTTT. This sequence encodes CASRSQGVHEKLFF.

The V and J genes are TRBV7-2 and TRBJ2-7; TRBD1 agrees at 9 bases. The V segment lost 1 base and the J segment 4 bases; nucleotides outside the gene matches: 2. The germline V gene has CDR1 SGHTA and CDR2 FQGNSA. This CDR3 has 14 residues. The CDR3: CASSLVQGAYEQYF. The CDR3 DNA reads TGTGCCAGCAGCTTAGTACAGGGGGCTTACGAGCAGTACTTC.

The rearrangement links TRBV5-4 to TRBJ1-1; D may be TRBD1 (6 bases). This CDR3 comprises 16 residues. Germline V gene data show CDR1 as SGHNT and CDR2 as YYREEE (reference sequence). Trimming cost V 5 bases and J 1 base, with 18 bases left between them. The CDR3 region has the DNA TGTGCCAGCAGTCTCCTGGGGGCCGGGGGGAACACTGAAGCTTTCTTT. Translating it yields CASSLLGAGGNTEAFF.

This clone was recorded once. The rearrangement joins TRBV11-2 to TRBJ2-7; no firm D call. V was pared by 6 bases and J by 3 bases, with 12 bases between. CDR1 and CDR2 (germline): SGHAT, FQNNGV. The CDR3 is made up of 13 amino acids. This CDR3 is CASSRLTGYEQYF. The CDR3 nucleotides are TGTGCCAGCAGTCGTCTAACGGGCTACGAGCAGTACTTC.

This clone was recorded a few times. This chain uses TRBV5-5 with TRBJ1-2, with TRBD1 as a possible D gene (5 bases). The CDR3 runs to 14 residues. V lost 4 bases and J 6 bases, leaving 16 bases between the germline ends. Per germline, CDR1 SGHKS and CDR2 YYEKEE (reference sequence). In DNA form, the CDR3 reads TGTGCCAGCAGCCGTATAGGGGTGGGGGATGGCTACACCTTC. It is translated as CASSRIGVGDGYTF.

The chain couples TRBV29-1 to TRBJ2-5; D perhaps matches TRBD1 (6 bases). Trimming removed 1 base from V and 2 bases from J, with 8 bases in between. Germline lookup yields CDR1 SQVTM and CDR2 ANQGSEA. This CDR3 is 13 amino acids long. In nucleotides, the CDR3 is TGCAGCGTTGAAGTGGACAGACAAGAGACCCAGTACTTC. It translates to CSVEVDRQETQYF.

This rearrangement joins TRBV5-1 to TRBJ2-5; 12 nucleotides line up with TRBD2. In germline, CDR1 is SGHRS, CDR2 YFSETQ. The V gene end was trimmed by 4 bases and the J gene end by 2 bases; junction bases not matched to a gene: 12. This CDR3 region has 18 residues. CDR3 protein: CASSRGTSGFGVQETQYF. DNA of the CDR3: TGCGCCAGCAGCCGGGGGACTAGCGGGTTTGGAGTTCAAGAGACCCAGTACTTC.

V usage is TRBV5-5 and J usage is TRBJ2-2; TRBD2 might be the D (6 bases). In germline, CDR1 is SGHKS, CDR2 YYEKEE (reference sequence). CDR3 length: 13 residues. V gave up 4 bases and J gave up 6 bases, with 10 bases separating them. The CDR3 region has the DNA TGTGCCAGCAGCGTGACTAGTGCCGGGGAGCTGTTTTTT. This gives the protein CASSVTSAGELFF.

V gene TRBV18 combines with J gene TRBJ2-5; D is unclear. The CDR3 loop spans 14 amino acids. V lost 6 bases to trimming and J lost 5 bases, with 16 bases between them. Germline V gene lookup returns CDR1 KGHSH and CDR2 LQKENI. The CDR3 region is CASSPSSQEETQYF. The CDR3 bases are TGTGCCAGCTCTCCCTCCTCCCAGGAGGAGACCCAGTACTTC.

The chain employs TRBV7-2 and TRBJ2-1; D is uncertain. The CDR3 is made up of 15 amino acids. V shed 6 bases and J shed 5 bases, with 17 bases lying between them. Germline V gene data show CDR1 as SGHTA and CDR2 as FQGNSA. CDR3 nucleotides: TGTGCCAGCAGTTTACTTGGTCTAGGGCACAATGAGCAGTTCTTC. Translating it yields CASSLLGLGHNEQFF. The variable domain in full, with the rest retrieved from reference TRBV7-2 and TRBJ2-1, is GAGVSQSPSNKVTEKGKDVELRCDPISGHTALYWYRQSLGQGLEFLIYFQGNSAPDKSGLPSDRFSAERTGGSVSTLTIQRTQQEDSAVYLCASSLLGLGHNEQFFGPGTRLTVL.